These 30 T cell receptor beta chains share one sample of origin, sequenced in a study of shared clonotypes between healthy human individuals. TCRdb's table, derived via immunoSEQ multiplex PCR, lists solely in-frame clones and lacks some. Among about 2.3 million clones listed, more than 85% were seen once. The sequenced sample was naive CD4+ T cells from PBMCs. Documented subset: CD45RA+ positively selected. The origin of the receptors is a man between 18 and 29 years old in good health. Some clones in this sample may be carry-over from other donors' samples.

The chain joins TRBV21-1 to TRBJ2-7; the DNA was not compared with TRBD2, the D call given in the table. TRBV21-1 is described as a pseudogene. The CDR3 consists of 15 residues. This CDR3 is CASRPPREGPYEQYF. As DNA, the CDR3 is TGTGCCAGCAGGCCCCCACGGGAGGGGCCCTACGAGCAGTACTTC.

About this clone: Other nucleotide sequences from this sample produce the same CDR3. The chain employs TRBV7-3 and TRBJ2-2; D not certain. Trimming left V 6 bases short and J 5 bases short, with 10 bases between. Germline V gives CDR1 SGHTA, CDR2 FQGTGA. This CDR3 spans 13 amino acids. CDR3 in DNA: TGTGCCAGCAGTCCTGCTCCGACCGGGGAGCTGTTTTTT. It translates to CASSPAPTGELFF.

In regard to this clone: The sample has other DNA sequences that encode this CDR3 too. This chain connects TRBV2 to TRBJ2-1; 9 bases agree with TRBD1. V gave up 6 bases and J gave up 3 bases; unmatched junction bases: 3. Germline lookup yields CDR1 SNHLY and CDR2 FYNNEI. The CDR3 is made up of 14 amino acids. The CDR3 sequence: CASSPGQGYNEQFF. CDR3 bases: TGTGCCAGCAGCCCGGGACAGGGCTACAATGAGCAGTTCTTC.

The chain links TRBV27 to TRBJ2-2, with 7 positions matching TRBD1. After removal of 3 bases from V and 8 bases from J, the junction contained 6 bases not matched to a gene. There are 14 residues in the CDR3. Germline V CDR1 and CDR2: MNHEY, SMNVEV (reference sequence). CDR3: CASSFARGLGELFF. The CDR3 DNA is TGTGCCAGCAGTTTCGCCAGGGGGTTGGGGGAGCTGTTTTTT.

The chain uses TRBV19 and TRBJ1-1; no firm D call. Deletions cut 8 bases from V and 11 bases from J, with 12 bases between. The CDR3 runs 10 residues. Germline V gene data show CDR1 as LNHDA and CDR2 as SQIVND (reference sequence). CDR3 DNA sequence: TGTGCCAGTTTTCGGGGTTGGGCTTTCTTT. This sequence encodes CASFRGWAFF.

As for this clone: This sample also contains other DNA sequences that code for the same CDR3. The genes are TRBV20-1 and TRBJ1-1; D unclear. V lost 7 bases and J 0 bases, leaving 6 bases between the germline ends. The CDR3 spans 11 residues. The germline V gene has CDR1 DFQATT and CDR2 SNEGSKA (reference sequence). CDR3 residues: CSGRLNTEAFF. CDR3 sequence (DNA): TGCAGTGGACGGCTGAACACTGAAGCTTTCTTT.

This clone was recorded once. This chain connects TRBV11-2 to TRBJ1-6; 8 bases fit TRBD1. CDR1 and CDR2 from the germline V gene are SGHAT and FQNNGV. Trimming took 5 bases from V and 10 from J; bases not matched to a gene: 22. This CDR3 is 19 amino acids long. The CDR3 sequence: CASSQKARRRTGPGSPLHF. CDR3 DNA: TGTGCCAGCAGCCAAAAGGCCCGTCGCCGGACAGGGCCGGGCTCACCCCTCCACTTT.

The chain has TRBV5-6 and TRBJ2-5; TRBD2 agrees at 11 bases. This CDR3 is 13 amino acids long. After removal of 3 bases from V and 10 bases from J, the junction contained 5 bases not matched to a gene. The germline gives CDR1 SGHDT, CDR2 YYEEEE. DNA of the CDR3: TGTGCCAGCAGCTCTCCGACTAGCGGGGACCAGTACTTC. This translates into CASSSPTSGDQYF. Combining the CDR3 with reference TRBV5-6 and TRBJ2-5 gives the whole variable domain DAGVTQSPTHLIKTRGQQVTLRCSPKSGHDTVSWYQQALGQGPQFIFQYYEEEERQRGNFPDRFSGHQFPNYSSELNVNALLLGDSALYLCASSSPTSGDQYFGPGTRLLVL.

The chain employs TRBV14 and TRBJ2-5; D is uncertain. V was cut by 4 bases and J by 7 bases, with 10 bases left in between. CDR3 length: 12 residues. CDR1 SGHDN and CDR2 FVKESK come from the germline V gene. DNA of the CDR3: TGTGCCAGCAGCCTCCCTTCGGTGACCCAGTACTTC. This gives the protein CASSLPSVTQYF.

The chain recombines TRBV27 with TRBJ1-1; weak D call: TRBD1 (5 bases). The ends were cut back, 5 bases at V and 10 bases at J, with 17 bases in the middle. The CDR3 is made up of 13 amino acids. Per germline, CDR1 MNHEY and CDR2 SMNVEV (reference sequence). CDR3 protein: CASSPSWGSVAFF. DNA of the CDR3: TGTGCCAGCAGTCCCTCCTGGGGGAGCGTAGCTTTCTTT.

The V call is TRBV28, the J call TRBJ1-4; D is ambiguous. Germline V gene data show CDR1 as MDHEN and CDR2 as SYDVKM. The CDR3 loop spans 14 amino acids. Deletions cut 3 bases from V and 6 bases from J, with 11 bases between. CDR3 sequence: CASSFRGVDEKLFF. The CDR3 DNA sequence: TGTGCCAGCAGTTTTCGGGGAGTCGATGAAAAACTGTTTTTT.

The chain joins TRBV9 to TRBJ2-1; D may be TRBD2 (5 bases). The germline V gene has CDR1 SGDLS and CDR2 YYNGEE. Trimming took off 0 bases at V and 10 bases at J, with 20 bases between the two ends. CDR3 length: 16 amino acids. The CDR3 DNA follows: TGTGCCAGCAGCGTAGATCCAGCGGCAGTTTCGGGGGAGCAGTTCTTC. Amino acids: CASSVDPAAVSGEQFF.

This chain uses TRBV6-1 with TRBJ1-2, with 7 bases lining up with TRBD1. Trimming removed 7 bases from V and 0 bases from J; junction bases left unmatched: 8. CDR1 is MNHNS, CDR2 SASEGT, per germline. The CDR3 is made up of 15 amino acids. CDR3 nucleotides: TGTGCCAGCAAAGTAATGGGACAGACTAACTATGGCTACACCTTC. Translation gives CASKVMGQTNYGYTF.

The CDR3 reads CASSANSGTGGEQYF. Here the CDR3 DNA reads TGTGCCAGCAGCGCAAACTCCGGGACAGGGGGCGAGCAGTACTTC. This chain joins TRBV7-3 and TRBJ2-7; 11 bases are shared with TRBD1. Germline CDR1 is SGHTA and CDR2 is FQGTGA. V trimming: 5 bases; J trimming: 6 bases; junction bases outside the gene matches: 9. The CDR3 contains 15 residues.

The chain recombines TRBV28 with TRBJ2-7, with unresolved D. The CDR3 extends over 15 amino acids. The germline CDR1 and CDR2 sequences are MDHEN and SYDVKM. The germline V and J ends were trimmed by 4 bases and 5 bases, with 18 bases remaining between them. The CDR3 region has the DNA TGTGCCAGCAGTTCCCCCCGACCCACCCGGCACGAGCAGTACTTC. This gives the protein CASSSPRPTRHEQYF. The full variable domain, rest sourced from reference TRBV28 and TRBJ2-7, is DVKVTQSSRYLVKRTGEKVFLECVQDMDHENMFWYRQDPGLGLRLIYFSYDVKMKEKGDIPEGYSVSREKKERFSLILESASTNQTSMYLCASSSPRPTRHEQYFGPGTRLTVT.

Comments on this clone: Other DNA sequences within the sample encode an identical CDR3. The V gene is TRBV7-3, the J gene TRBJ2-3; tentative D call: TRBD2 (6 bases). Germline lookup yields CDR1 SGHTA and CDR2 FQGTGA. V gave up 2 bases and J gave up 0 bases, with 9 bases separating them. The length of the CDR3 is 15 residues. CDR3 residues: CASSLLATSTDTQYF. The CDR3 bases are TGTGCCAGCAGCTTACTAGCGACTAGCACAGATACGCAGTATTTT.

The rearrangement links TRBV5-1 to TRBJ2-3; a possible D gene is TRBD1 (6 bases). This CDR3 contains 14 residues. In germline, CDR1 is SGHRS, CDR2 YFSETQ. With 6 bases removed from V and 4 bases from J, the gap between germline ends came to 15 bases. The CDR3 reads CASTRPQGSDTQYF. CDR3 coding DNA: TGCGCCAGCACCCGGCCCCAGGGGTCAGATACGCAGTATTTT.

CDR3 sequence reads: CASSLGIPNEQFF. The DNA of the CDR3 is TGTGCCAGCAGTTTGGGTATCCCCAATGAGCAGTTCTTC. The chain carries TRBV28 and TRBJ2-1; no clear D. Trimming removed 3 bases at V and 6 bases at J, with 9 bases between. The CDR3 is 13 amino acids. The germline V gene encodes CDR1 MDHEN and CDR2 SYDVKM.

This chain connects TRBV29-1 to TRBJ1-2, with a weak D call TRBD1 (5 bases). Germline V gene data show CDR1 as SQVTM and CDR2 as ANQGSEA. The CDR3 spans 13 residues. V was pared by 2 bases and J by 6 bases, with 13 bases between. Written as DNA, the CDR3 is TGCAGCGTTGAACTCGCAGGGCTTGATGGCTACACCTTC. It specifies CSVELAGLDGYTF.

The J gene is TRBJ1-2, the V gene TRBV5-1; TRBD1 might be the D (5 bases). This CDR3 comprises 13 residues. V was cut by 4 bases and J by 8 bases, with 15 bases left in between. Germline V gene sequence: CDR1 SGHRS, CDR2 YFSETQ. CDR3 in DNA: TGCGCCAGCAGCGATCAGGGTCTCTTCGGCTACACCTTC. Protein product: CASSDQGLFGYTF.

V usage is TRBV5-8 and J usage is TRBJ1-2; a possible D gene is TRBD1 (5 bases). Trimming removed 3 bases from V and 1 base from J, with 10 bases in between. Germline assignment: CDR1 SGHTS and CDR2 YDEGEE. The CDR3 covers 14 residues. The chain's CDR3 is CASSSWDRNYGYTF. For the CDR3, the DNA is TGTGCCAGCAGCTCCTGGGACCGTAACTATGGCTACACCTTC.

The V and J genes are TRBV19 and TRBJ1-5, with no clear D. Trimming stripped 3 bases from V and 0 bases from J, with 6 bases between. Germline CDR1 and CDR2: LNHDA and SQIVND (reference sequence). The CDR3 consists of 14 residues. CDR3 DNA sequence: TGTGCCAGTAGTATGGAAAATAGCAATCAGCCCCAGCATTTT. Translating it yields CASSMENSNQPQHF.

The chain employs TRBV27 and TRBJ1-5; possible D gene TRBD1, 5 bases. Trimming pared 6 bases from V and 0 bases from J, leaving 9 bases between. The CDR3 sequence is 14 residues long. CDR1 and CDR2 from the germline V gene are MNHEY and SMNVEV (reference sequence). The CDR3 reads CASRDTISNQPQHF. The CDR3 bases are TGTGCCAGCAGGGACACCATTAGCAATCAGCCCCAGCATTTT.

The CDR3 nucleotides are TGCGCCAGCAGCACATTAAACGGCTACGAGCAGTACTTC. Protein sequence: CASSTLNGYEQYF. The V and J genes are TRBV5-1 and TRBJ2-7; no definite D call. Trimming cost V 4 bases and J 3 bases, with 11 bases left between them. The CDR3 is 13 amino acids. Germline lookup yields CDR1 SGHRS and CDR2 YFSETQ.

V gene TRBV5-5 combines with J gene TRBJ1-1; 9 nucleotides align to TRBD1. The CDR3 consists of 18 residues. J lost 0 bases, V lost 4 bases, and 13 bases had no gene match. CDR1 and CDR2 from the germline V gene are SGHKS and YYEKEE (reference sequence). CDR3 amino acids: CASSISPGTGFVNTEAFF. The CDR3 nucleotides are TGTGCCAGCAGCATAAGTCCCGGGACAGGGTTCGTGAACACTGAAGCTTTCTTT.

The CDR3, as DNA: TGTGCCAGCAGCTTGAGGACCCAGTACTTC. This encodes CASSLRTQYF. The chain employs TRBV11-2 and TRBJ2-5, with unresolved D. The CDR3 is made up of 10 amino acids. V lost 3 bases, J lost 7 bases, and 3 bases lay in between. Germline V gene data show CDR1 as SGHAT and CDR2 as FQNNGV.

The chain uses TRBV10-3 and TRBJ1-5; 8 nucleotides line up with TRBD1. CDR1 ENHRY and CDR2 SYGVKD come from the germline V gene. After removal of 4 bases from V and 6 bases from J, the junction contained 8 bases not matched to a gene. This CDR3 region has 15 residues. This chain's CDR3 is CAISGRDRGGQPQHF. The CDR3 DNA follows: TGTGCCATCAGTGGACGAGACAGGGGAGGTCAGCCCCAGCATTTT.

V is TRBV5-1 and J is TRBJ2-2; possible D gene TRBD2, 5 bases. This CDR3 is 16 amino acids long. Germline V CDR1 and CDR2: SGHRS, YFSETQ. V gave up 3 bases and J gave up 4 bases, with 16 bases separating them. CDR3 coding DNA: TGCGCCAGCAGCTGGGAGAGGACGGGAAGCACCGGGGAGCTGTTTTTT. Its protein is CASSWERTGSTGELFF.

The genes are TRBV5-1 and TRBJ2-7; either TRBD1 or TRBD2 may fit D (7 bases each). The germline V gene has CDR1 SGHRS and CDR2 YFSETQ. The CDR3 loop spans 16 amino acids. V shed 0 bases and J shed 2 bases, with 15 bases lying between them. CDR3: CASSLGGGDSAYEQYF. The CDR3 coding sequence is TGCGCCAGCAGCTTGGGTGGGGGGGACAGTGCCTACGAGCAGTACTTC.

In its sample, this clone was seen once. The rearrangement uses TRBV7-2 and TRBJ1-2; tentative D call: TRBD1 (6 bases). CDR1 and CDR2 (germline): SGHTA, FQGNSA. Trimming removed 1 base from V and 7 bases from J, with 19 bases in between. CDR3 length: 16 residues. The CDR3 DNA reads TGTGCCAGCAGCTTAGGGCGGGGGGCAAGGATTGTTGGCTACACCTTC. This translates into CASSLGRGARIVGYTF.